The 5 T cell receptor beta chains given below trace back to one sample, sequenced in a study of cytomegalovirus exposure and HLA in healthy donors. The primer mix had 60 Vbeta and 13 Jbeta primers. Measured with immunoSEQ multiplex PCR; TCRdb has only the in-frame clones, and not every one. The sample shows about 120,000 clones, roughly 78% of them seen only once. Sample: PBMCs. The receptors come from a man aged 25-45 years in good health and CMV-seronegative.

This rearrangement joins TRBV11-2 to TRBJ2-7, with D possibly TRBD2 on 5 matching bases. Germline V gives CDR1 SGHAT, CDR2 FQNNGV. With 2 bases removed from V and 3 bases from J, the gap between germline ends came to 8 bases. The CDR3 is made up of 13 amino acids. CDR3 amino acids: CASSLFAGYEQYF. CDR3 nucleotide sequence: TGTGCCAGCAGCTTATTTGCGGGCTACGAGCAGTACTTC.

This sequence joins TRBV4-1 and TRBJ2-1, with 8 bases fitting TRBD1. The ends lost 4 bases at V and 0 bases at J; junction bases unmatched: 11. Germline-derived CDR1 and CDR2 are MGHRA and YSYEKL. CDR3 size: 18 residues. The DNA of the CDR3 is TGCGCCAGCAGCCGCCATATACGACAGGGGAGCTCCTACAATGAGCAGTTCTTC. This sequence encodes CASSRHIRQGSSYNEQFF.

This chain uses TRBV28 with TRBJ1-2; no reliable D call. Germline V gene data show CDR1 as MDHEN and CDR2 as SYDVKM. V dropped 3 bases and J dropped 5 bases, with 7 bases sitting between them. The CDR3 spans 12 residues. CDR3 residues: CASSFREYGYTF. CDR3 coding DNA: TGTGCCAGCAGTTTCCGGGAGTATGGCTACACCTTC.

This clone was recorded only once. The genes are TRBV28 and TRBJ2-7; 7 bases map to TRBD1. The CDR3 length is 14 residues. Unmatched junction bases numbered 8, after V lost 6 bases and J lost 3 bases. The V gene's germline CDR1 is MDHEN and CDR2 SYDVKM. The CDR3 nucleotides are TGTGCCAGCAGCCCACCCGGGACAGACTACGAGCAGTACTTC. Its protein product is CASSPPGTDYEQYF.

This CDR3 reads CASSERVGTGTLTFYPDYGYTF. The DNA of the CDR3 is TGTGCCAGCAGTGAACGAGTCGGGACAGGGACCTTGACTTTTTATCCTGACTATGGCTACACCTTC. The rearrangement uses TRBV6-1 and TRBJ1-2; 9 bases agree with TRBD1. The germline CDR1 and CDR2 sequences are MNHNS and SASEGT. The CDR3 sequence is 22 residues long. Trimming removed 2 bases from V and 3 bases from J; junction bases left unmatched: 25.